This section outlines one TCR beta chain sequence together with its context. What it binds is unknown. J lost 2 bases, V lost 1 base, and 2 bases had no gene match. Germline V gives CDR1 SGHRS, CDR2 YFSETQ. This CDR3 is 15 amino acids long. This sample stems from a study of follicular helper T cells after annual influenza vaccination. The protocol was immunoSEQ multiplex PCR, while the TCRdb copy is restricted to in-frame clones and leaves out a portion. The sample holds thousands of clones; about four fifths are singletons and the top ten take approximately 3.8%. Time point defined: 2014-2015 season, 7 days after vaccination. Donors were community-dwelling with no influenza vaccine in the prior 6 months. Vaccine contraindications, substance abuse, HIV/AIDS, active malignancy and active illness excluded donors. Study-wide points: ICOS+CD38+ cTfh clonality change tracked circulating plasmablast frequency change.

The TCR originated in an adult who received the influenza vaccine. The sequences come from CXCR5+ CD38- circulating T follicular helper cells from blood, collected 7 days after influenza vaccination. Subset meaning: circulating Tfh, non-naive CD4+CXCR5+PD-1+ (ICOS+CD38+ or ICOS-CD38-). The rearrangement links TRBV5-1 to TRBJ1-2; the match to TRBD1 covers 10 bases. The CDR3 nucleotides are TGCGCCAGCAGCTTGTTGACAGGGGGCAACTATGGCTACACCTTC. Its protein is CASSLLTGGNYGYTF.